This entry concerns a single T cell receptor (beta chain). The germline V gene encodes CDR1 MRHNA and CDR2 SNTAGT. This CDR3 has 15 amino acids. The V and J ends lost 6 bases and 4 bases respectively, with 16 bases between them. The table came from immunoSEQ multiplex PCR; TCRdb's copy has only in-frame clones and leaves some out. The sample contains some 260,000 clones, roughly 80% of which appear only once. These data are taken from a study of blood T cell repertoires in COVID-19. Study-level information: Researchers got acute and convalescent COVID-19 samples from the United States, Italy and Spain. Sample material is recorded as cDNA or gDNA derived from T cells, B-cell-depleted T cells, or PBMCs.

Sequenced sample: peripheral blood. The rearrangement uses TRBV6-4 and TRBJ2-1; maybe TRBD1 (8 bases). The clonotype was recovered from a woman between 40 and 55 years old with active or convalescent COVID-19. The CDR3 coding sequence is TGTGCCAGCAGCTTCGGACAGGGAGGGTACAATGAGCAGTTCTTC. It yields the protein CASSFGQGGYNEQFF.